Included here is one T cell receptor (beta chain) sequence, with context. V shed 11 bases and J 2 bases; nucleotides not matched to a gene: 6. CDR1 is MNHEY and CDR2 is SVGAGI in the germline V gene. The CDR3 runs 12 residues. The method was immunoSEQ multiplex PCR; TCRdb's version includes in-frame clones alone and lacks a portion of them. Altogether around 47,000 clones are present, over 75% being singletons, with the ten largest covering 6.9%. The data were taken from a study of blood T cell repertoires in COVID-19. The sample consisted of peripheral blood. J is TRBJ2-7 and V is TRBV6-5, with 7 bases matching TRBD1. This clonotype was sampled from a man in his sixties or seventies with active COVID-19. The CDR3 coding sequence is TGTGCCGTCAGGGGGATAGCCTACGAGCAGTACTTC. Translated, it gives CAVRGIAYEQYF.